These T cell receptor beta chains were read from a single sample in a study of T cell changes during pregnancy in multiple sclerosis. The table came from immunoSEQ multiplex PCR; TCRdb's copy has only in-frame clones and leaves some out. Found here are about 40,000 clones, 92% of them singletons; the top ten hold 10% to 15%. The source material was CD8+ T cells from peripheral blood mononuclear cells, sampled in the first trimester of pregnancy. All receptors come from a female donor with multiple sclerosis, enrolled in a pregnancy study. Both conserved end residues are part of each CDR3. Each record gives: clone size, J gene, V gene, D gene, CDR3 DNA, CDR3 protein. D genes are given only for firm matches. Size is stated for part of the rows, as once, few or many counts, or as a class when the clone is expanded.

>NA|TRBJ1-6|TRBV5-4|TRBD1
TGTGCCAGCAGCTTGAAAAGGACAGGCTATTCACCCCTCCACTTT
CASSLKRTGYSPLHF
>NA|TRBJ1-1|TRBV27|NA
TGTGCCAGCAGCAAGACCCCCCGGAGGGCTGAAGCTTTCTTT
CASSKTPRRAEAFF
>NA|TRBJ1-2|TRBV19|NA
TGTGCCAGTAGGCGGGGGTACTATGGCTACACCTTC
CASRRGYYGYTF
>NA|TRBJ1-1|TRBV27|TRBD1
TGTGCCAGCAGTGGGACAGGGGACACTGAAGCTTTCTTT
CASSGTGDTEAFF
>NA|TRBJ2-3|TRBV13|NA
TGTGCCAGCAGCTCAGGGGCTAGTTCCACAGATACGCAGTATTTT
CASSSGASSTDTQYF
>NA|TRBJ2-7|TRBV19|TRBD1
TGTGCCAGTAAACCGGGACAGGGCCCCTACGAGCAGTACTTC
CASKPGQGPYEQYF
>NA|TRBJ1-5|TRBV27|NA
TGTGCCAGCAGTCCCGTGAGCAATCAGCCCCAGCATTTT
CASSPVSNQPQHF
>NA|TRBJ2-5|TRBV7-2|TRBD2
TGTGCCAGCAGCTTAGGGGTGACTAGCGCAGAGACCCAGTACTTC
CASSLGVTSAETQYF
>NA|TRBJ1-2|TRBV2|TRBD1
TGTGCCAGCAGAGCCGGGACAGGGGGCTCCCTTTTCTATGGCTACACCTTC
CASRAGTGGSLFYGYTF
>NA|TRBJ1-2|TRBV7-9|NA
TGTGCCAGCAGCTTAACCCGCCCGGACAGAAGCTATGGCTACACCTTC
CASSLTRPDRSYGYTF
>NA|TRBJ1-5|TRBV2|NA
TGTGCCAGCAGTGACGGGGGGAGTCAGCCCCAGCATTTT
CASSDGGSQPQHF
>NA|TRBJ2-3|TRBV6-1|TRBD2
TGTGCCAGCAGTGAACGGGCGGGGGGTGATGGGACAGATACGCAGTATTTT
CASSERAGGDGTDTQYF
>NA|TRBJ1-2|TRBV11-2|TRBD1
TGTGCCAGCAGCATAGGACAGGGCAACTATGGCTACACCTTC
CASSIGQGNYGYTF
>once|TRBJ1-2|TRBV2|NA
TGTGCCATCCTTAGAGGAGGGCCGAACTATGGCTACACCTTC
CAILRGGPNYGYTF
>few|TRBJ1-4|TRBV27|NA
TGTGCCAGCAGTTCCCTAAAGATTGAAAAACTGTTTTTT
CASSSLKIEKLFF
>NA|TRBJ2-7|TRBV19|NA
TGTGCCAGTAGTTATGGACAGACTTACGAGCAGTACTTC
CASSYGQTYEQYF
>NA|TRBJ2-7|TRBV4-2|TRBD2
TGTGCCAGCAGCCAAGATGTAGGACTAGTCTCCTACGAGCAGTACTTC
CASSQDVGLVSYEQYF
>NA|TRBJ2-6|TRBV2|NA
TGTGCCAGCAGTGGATGGCGGACTGTCTCTGGGGCCAACGTCCTGACTTTC
CASSGWRTVSGANVLTF
>NA|TRBJ2-3|TRBV4-1|NA
TGCGCCAGCAGCCAAGTGAAGACACCGGGAACAGATACGCAGTATTTT
CASSQVKTPGTDTQYF
>NA|TRBJ1-2|TRBV5-4|TRBD1
TGTGCCAGCAGCTACGACAGGGGGCATGGCTACACCTTC
CASSYDRGHGYTF
>NA|TRBJ1-3|TRBV7-2|TRBD1
TGTGCCAGCAGCTTAGTTGGGGAAGGGGGCTGGTATTTT
CASSLVGEGGWYF
>NA|TRBJ1-1|TRBV7-9|NA
TGTGCCAGCAGTCATATAAGGGACTTTGAAGCTTTCTTT
CASSHIRDFEAFF
>NA|TRBJ1-5|TRBV19|NA
TGTGCCAGTACTCCCCGGGACACCTATAGCAATCAGCCCCAGCATTTT
CASTPRDTYSNQPQHF
>NA|TRBJ2-5|TRBV6-5|NA
TGTGCCAGCAGCCCCTCCTATCGGGAGACCCAGTACTTC
CASSPSYRETQYF
>NA|TRBJ2-4|TRBV5-8|NA
TGTGCCAGCAGCTTGATCGGGACATTAAACGGGGACATTCAGTACTTC
CASSLIGTLNGDIQYF
>NA|TRBJ2-1|TRBV6-5|NA
TGTGCCAGCAGTTACAGGGACAAACGGGAGCAGTTCTTC
CASSYRDKREQFF
>few|TRBJ1-5|TRBV27|TRBD1
TGTGCCAGCAGTCCTGGGACAGTCAATCAGCCCCAGCATTTT
CASSPGTVNQPQHF
>NA|TRBJ1-2|TRBV6-5|NA
TGTGCCAGCGCTTTGCGGCAGTACTATGGCTACACCTTC
CASALRQYYGYTF
>NA|TRBJ1-1|TRBV14|TRBD1
TGTGCCAGCAGCGGGACAGGTCATCACACTGAAGCTTTCTTT
CASSGTGHHTEAFF
>NA|TRBJ2-5|TRBV29-1|NA
TGCAGCGTTCCCGGACAGCAAGAGACCCAGTACTTC
CSVPGQQETQYF
>once|TRBJ2-7|TRBV13|TRBD2
TGTGCCAGCACCTCGGGGGGTGGCTCCTACGAGCAGTACTTC
CASTSGGGSYEQYF
>NA|TRBJ2-7|TRBV4-2|NA
TGTGCCAGCAGCCAAGAGGGCCAACTCTCCTACGAGCAGTACTTC
CASSQEGQLSYEQYF
>NA|TRBJ1-2|TRBV9|TRBD1
TGTGCCAGCAGCTCCAGCACTGGACAGGGATATGGCTACACCTTC
CASSSSTGQGYGYTF
>NA|TRBJ1-1|TRBV7-9|NA
TGTGCCAGCAGCTCACATGGGAACACTGAAGCTTTCTTT
CASSSHGNTEAFF
>NA|TRBJ2-5|TRBV6-1|NA
TGTGCCAGCGCGGGGTTCCAAGAGACCCAGTACTTC
CASAGFQETQYF
>NA|TRBJ2-7|TRBV7-8|TRBD1
TGTGCCAGCAGCCCAGGACAGGCTGGCTCCTACGAGCAGTACTTC
CASSPGQAGSYEQYF
>NA|TRBJ2-1|TRBV5-1|TRBD2
TGCGCCAGCAGCCCGGGAGGGCAGGGAACCTACAATGAGCAGTTCTTC
CASSPGGQGTYNEQFF
>NA|TRBJ2-7|TRBV9|TRBD2
TGTGCCAGCAGCGCGGGAGGGGGAGAGACCTACGAGCAGTACTTC
CASSAGGGETYEQYF
>NA|TRBJ2-1|TRBV10-3|TRBD2
TGTGCCATCGGGATGGCGGGGGGCCTAAATGAGCAGTTCTTC
CAIGMAGGLNEQFF
>NA|TRBJ1-1|TRBV5-6|TRBD1
TGTGCCAGCAGCCCCGGACAGGGGGCGGGCACTGAAGCTTTCTTT
CASSPGQGAGTEAFF
>NA|TRBJ1-5|TRBV18|TRBD1
TGTGCCAGCTCCGAGGTAGGGGGCCGCCAGCCCTATAGCAATCAGCCCCAGCATTTT
CASSEVGGRQPYSNQPQHF
>NA|TRBJ1-4|TRBV5-4|NA
TGTGCCAGCAGCTGGGGGGACGGGGGAAAACTGTTTTTT
CASSWGDGGKLFF
>NA|TRBJ2-2|TRBV5-6|NA
TGTGCCAGCAGCTCGGGACTCGAGAACACCGGGGAGCTGTTTTTT
CASSSGLENTGELFF
>NA|TRBJ1-1|TRBV15|NA
TGTGCCAGCGGGGACCCGAGAATGAACACTGAAGCTTTCTTT
CASGDPRMNTEAFF
>once|TRBJ1-1|TRBV9|NA
TGTGCCAGCAGCGTAGCGGAGGGGTGGAACACTGAAGCTTTCTTT
CASSVAEGWNTEAFF
>NA|TRBJ1-1|TRBV9|TRBD1
TGTGCCAGCAGCGTAGCGGGAGACAGGGAGTCTGAAGCTTTCTTT
CASSVAGDRESEAFF
>NA|TRBJ2-5|TRBV21-1|NA
TGTGCCAGCAGCAAATGCGGGAACAGGTTCGGTGAGACCCAGTACTTC
CASSKCGNRFGETQYF
>NA|TRBJ1-5|TRBV18|TRBD1
TGTGCCAGCTCACCACCGACAGGGGGGAATCAGCCCCAGCATTTT
CASSPPTGGNQPQHF
>NA|TRBJ2-3|TRBV9|NA
TGTGCCAGCAGCGTAGCGGGGGGCGCTAGCACAGATACGCAGTATTTT
CASSVAGGASTDTQYF
>NA|TRBJ2-3|TRBV27|NA
TGTGCCAGCAGTTTATCTGGGCCTTGGACAGATACGCAGTATTTT
CASSLSGPWTDTQYF
>NA|TRBJ1-2|TRBV5-1|TRBD1
TGCGCCAGCAGCGTCGGGACAGGGGCCTATGGCTACACCTTC
CASSVGTGAYGYTF
>NA|TRBJ2-5|TRBV7-6|NA
TGTGCCAGCAGCTTCGGCACAGGGCAAGAACAAGAGACCCAGTACTTC
CASSFGTGQEQETQYF
>NA|TRBJ2-5|TRBV13|TRBD2
TGTGCCAGCAGCTCCGGTGCTGAGCGGGGATACGAGACCCAGTACTTC
CASSSGAERGYETQYF